Detailed here is one TCR beta chain. The data belong to a study of OX40 agonist ivuxolimab in advanced cancers. Clones were sequenced by immunoSEQ multiplex PCR, and TCRdb holds only the in-frame ones, with some missing. Among 45,000 to 65,000 clones listed, roughly nine tenths were seen once. Looked up from germline, CDR1 is GTSNPN and CDR2 is SVGIG (reference sequence). The ends were cut back, 3 bases at V and 6 bases at J, with 5 bases in the middle. CDR3 length: 10 residues. V gene TRBV30 combines with J gene TRBJ1-2, with no clear D. The TCR was taken from an adult with an advanced solid tumor such as melanoma, head and neck, liver or kidney cancer. Material: CD4+ or CD8+ T cells sorted from blood, obtained in a trial of the OX40 agonist ivuxolimab. DNA of the CDR3: TGTGCCTGGAGGGGGAATGGCTACACCTTC. Protein: CAWRGNGYTF.